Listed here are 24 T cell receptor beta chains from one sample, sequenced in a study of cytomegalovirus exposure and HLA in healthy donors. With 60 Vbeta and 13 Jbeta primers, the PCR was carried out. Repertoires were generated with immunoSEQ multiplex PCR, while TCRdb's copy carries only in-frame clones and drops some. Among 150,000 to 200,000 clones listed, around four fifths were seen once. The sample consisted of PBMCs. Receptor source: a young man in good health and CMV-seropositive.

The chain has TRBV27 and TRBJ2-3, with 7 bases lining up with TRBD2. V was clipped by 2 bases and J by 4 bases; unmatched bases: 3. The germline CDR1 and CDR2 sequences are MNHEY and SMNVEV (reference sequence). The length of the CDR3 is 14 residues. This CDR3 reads CASSLAGDPDTQYF. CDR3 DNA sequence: TGTGCCAGCAGTTTAGCGGGAGACCCAGATACGCAGTATTTT.

The CDR3 nucleotides read TGTGCCAGCAGCAAAGCGCAACCACAATTCACCTATGGCTACACCTTC. It encodes CASSKAQPQFTYGYTF. The chain joins TRBV21-1 to TRBJ1-2; the DNA was not compared with TRBD1, the D call given in the table. TRBV21-1 is designated a pseudogene. The CDR3 is made up of 16 amino acids.

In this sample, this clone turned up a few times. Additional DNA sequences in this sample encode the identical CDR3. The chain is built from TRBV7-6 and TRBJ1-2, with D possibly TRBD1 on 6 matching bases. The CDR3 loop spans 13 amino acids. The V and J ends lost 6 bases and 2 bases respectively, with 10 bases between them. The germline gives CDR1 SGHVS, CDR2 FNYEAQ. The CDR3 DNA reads TGTGCCAGCAGTCCCACAGGGAACTATGGCTACACCTTC. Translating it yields CASSPTGNYGYTF. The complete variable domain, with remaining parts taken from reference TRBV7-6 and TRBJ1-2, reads GAGVSQSPRYKVTKRGQDVALRCDPISGHVSLYWYRQALGQGPEFLTYFNYEAQQDKSGLPNDRFSAERPEGSISTLTIQRTEQRDSAMYRCASSPTGNYGYTFGSGTRLTVV.

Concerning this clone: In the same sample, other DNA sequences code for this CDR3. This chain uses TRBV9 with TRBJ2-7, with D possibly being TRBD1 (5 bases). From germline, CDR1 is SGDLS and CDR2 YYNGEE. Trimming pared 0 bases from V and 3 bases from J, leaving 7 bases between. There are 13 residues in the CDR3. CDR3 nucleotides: TGTGCCAGCAGCGTAGAAGACAGCTACGAGCAGTACTTC. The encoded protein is CASSVEDSYEQYF.

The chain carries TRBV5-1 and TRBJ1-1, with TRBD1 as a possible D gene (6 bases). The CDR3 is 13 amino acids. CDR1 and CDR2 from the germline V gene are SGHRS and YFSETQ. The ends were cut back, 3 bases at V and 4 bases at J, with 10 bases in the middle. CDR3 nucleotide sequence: TGCGCCAGCAGCTATACAGGGCCCACTGAAGCTTTCTTT. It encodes CASSYTGPTEAFF.

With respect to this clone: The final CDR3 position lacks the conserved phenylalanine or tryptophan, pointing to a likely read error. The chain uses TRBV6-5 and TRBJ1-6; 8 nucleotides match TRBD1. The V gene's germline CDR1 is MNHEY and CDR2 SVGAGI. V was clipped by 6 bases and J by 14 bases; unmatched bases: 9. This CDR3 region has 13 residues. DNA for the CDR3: TGTGCCAGCAGAGGGACAGGAACTCCGGCCCTCCACCTT. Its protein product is CASRGTGTPALHL.

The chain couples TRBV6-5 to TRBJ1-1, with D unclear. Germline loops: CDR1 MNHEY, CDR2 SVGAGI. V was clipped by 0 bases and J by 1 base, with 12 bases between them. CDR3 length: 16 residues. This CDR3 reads CASSYSSSEGNTEAFF. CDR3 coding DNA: TGTGCCAGCAGTTACTCGTCATCGGAGGGGAACACTGAAGCTTTCTTT.

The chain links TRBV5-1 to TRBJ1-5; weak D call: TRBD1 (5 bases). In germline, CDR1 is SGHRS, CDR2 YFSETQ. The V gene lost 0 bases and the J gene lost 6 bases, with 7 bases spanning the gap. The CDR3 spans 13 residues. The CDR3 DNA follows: TGCGCCAGCAGCTTGGAGGGGTCTCAGCCCCAGCATTTT. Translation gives CASSLEGSQPQHF.

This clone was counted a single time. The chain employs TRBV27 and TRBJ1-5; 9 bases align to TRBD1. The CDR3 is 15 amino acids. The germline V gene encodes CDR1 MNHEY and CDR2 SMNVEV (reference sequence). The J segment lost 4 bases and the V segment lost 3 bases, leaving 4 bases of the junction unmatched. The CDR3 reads CASSFKQGANQPQHF. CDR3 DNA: TGTGCCAGCAGTTTCAAACAGGGGGCAAATCAGCCCCAGCATTTT.

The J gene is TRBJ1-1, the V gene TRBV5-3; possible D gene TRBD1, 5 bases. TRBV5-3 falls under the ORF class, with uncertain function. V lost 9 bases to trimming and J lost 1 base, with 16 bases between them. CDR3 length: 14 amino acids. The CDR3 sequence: CATPDIGQNTEAFF. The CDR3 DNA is TGTGCCACCCCAGACATAGGACAGAACACTGAAGCTTTCTTT.

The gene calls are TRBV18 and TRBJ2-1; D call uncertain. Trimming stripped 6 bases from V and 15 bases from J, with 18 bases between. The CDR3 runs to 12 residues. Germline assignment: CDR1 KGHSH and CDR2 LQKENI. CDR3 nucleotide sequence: TGTGCCAGCTCCCGAGACTTCCTTGGTCGGTTCTTC. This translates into CASSRDFLGRFF. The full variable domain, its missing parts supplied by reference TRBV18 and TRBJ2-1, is NAGVMQNPRHLVRRRGQEARLRCSPMKGHSHVYWYRQLPEEGLKFMVYLQKENIIDESGMPKERFSAEFPKEGPSILRIQQVVRGDSAAYFCASSRDFLGRFFGPGTRLTVL.

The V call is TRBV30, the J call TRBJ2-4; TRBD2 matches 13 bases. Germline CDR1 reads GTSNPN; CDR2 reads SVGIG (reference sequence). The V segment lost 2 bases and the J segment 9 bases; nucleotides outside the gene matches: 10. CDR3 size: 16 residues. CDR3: CAWSSGTSGMNGIQYF. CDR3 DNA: TGTGCCTGGAGTAGCGGGACTAGCGGGATGAACGGCATTCAGTACTTC.

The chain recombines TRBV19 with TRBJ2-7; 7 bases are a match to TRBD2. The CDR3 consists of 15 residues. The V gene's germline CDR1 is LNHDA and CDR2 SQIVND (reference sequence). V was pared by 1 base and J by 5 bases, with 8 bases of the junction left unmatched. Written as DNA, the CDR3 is TGTGCCAGTAGTATAGTAGGCGGGAGCCGGAACGAGCAGTACTTC. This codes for CASSIVGGSRNEQYF.

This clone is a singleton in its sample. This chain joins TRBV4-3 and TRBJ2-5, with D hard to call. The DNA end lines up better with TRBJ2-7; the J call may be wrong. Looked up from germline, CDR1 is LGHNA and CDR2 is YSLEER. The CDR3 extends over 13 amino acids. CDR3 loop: CASSQDIRYEQYF. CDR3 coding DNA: TGCGCCAGCAGCCAAGATATTCGCTACGAGCAGTACTTC.

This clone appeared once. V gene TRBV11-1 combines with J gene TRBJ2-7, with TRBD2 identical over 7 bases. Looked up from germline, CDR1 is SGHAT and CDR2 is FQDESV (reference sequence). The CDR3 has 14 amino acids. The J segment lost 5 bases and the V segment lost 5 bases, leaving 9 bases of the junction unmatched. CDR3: CASSLVGGRDEQYF. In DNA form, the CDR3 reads TGTGCCAGCAGCCTCGTCGGGGGGAGGGACGAGCAGTACTTC. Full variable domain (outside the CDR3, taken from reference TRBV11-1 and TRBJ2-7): EAEVAQSPRYKITEKSQAVAFWCDPISGHATLYWYRQILGQGPELLVQFQDESVVDDSQLPKDRFSAERLKGVDSTLKIQPAELGDSAMYLCASSLVGGRDEQYFGPGTRLTVT.

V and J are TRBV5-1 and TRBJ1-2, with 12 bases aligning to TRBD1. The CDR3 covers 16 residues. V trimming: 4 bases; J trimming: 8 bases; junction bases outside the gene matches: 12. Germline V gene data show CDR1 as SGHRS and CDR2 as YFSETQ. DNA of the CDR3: TGCGCCAGCAGCACCGGGACAGGGGGCGCAGGGTACGGCTACACCTTC. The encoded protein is CASSTGTGGAGYGYTF.

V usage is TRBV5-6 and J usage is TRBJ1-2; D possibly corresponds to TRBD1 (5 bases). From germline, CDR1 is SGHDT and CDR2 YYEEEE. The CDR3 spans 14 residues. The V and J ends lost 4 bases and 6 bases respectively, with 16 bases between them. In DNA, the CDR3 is TGTGCCAGCAGCCCGGGACTGGACGTGGATGGCTACACCTTC. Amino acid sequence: CASSPGLDVDGYTF.

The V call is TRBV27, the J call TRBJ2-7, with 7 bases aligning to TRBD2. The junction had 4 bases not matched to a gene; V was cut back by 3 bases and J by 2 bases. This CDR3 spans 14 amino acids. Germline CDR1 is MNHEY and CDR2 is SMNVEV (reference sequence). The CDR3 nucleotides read TGTGCCAGCAGTTTGAAGCGGGGCCCCTACGAGCAGTACTTC. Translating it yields CASSLKRGPYEQYF.

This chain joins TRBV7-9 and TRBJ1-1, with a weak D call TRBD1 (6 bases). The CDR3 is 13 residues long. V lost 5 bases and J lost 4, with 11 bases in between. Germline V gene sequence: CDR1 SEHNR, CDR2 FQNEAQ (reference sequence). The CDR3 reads CASSPPGATEAFF. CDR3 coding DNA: TGTGCCAGCAGCCCGCCAGGGGCCACTGAAGCTTTCTTT. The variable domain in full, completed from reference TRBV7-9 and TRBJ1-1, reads DTGVSQNPRHKITKRGQNVTFRCDPISEHNRLYWYRQTLGQGPEFLTYFQNEAQLEKSRLLSDRFSAERPKGSFSTLEIQRTEQGDSAMYLCASSPPGATEAFFGQGTRLTVV.

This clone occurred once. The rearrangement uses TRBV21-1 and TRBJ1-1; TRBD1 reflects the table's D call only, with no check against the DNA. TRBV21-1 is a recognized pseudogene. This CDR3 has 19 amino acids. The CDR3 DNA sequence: TGTGCCAGCAGAAGGGACATTATCGAGGCAGGTCGTGAGTACACTGAAGCTTTCTTT. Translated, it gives CASRRDIIEAGREYTEAFF.

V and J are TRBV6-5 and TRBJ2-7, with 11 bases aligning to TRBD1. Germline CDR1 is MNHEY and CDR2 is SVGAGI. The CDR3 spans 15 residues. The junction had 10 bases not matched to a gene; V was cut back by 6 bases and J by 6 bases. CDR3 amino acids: CASSEAGTGGGEQYF. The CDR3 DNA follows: TGTGCCAGCAGCGAGGCCGGGACAGGGGGTGGCGAGCAGTACTTC.

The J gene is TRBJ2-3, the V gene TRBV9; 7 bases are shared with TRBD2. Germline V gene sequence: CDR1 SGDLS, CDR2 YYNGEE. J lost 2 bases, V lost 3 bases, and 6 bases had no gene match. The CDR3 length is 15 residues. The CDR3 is CASSANSGNTDTQYF. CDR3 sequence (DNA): TGTGCCAGCAGCGCGAACAGCGGGAACACAGATACGCAGTATTTT.

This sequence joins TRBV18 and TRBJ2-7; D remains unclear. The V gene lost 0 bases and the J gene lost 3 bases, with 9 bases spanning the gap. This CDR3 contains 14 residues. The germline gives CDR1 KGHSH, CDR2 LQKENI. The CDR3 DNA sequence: TGTGCCAGCTCACCACCGGTGGGCCGCTACGAGCAGTACTTC. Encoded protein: CASSPPVGRYEQYF.

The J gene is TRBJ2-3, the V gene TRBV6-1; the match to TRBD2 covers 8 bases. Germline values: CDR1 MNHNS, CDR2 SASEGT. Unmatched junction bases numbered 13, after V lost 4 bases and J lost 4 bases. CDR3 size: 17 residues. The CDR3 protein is CASSGNIYGRGADTQYF. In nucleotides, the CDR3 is TGTGCCAGCAGTGGAAACATATACGGGAGGGGGGCAGATACGCAGTATTTT.